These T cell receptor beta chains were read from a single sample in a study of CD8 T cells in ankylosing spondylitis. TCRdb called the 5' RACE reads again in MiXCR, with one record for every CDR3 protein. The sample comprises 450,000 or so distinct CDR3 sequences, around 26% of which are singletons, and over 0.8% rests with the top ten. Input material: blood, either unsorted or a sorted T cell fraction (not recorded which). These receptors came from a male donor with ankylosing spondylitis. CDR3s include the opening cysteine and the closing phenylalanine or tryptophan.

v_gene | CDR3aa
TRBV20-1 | CSARDPRAGDQPQHF
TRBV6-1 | CASSEDYITDTQYF
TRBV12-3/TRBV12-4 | CASIPRGKSNTEAFF
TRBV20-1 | CSARRLAGVGYEQYF
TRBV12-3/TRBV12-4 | CASSFGRGPEAFF
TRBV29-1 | CSVEDGGGWNEQFF
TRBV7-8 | CASSLGSRQIYGYTF
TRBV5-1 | CASSRGGQTNSPLHF
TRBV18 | CASSPLGSTEAFF
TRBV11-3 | CASSNGPARGQTQYF
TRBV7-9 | CASRGGSSTDTQYF
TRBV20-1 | CSAREGQPQHF
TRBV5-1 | CASSSTQETQYF
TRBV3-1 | CASSLGLAGDTYEQYF
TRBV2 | CASSLGRDRTQYF
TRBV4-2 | CASSPTRAYEQYF
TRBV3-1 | CASSQAGGNDEQYF
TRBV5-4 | CASSPGPSYGQYF
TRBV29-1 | CSGRLAGVSEQFF
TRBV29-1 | CSVADRGGTEAFF
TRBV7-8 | CASSLKGTEPQPQHF
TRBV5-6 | CASSLGAGRNNEQFF
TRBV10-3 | CAVGTGEPGTEAFF
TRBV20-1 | CSAPIGRGRYEQYF
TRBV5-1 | CASSSGQGLVGYTF
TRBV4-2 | CASTPRVAGERSAGELFF
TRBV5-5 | CASSFEGGGIQYF
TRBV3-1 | CASSQGTQTYEQYF
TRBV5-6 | CASSYRTAMYF
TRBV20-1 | CSARRPQGDEAFF
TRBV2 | CASRGTSGRYEQYF
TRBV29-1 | CSVEDQGSGNTIYF
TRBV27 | CASRERLGGTDTQYF
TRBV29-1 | CSVNAGNTEAFF
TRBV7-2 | CASSLSRQGANYEQYF
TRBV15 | CAARGRGQNEQFF
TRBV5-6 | CASSYSGALGTIYF
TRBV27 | CASSLRPETPYNEQFF
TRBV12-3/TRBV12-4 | CASSPGRGANPYSNQPQHF
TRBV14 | CASSRGVIDTDTQYF
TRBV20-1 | CSARRESSYNEQFF
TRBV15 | CATSRDRATNEKLFF
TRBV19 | CASSISLGRTEAFF
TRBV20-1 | CSAITRKVSTDTQYF
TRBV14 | CASSQEVANTGELFF
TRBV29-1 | CSVTGESSYNEQFF